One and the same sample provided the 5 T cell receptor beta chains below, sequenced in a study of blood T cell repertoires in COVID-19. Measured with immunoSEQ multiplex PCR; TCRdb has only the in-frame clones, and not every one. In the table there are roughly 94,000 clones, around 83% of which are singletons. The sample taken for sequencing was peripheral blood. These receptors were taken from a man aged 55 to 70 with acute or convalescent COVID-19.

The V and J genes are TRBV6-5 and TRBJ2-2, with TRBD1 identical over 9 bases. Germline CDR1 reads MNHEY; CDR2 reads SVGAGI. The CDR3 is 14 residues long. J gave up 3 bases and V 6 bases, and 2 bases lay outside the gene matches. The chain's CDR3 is CASRNRGHTGELFF. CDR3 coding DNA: TGTGCCAGCAGAAACAGGGGGCACACCGGGGAGCTGTTTTTT.

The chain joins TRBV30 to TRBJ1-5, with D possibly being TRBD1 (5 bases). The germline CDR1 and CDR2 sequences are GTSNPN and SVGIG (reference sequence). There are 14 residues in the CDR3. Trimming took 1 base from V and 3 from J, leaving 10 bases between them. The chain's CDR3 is CAWSDRQNNQPQHF. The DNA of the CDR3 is TGTGCCTGGAGTGACAGACAGAACAATCAGCCCCAGCATTTT. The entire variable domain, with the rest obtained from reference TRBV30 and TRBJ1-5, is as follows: SQTIHQWPATLVQPVGSPLSLECTVEGTSNPNLYWYRQAAGRGLQLLFYSVGIGQISSEVPQNLSASRPQDRQFILSSKKLLLSDSGFYLCAWSDRQNNQPQHFGDGTRLSIL.

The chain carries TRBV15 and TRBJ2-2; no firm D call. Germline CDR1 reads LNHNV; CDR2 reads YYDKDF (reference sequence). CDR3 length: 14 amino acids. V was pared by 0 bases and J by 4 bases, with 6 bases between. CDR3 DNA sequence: TGTGCCACCAGCAGAGATTCTCCCACCGGGGAGCTGTTTTTT. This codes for CATSRDSPTGELFF.

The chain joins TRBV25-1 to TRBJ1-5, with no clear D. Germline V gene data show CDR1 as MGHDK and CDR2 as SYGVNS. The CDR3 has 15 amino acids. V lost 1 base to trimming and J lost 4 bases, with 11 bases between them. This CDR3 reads CASSESAGPNQPQHF. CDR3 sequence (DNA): TGTGCCAGCAGTGAATCGGCAGGCCCTAATCAGCCCCAGCATTTT.

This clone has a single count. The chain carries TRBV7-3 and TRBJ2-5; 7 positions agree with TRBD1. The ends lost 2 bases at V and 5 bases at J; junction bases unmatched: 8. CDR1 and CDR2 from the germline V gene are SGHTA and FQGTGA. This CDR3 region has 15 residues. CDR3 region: CASSLGTALGETQYF. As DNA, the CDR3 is TGTGCCAGCAGCTTAGGGACAGCCCTCGGGGAGACCCAGTACTTC.